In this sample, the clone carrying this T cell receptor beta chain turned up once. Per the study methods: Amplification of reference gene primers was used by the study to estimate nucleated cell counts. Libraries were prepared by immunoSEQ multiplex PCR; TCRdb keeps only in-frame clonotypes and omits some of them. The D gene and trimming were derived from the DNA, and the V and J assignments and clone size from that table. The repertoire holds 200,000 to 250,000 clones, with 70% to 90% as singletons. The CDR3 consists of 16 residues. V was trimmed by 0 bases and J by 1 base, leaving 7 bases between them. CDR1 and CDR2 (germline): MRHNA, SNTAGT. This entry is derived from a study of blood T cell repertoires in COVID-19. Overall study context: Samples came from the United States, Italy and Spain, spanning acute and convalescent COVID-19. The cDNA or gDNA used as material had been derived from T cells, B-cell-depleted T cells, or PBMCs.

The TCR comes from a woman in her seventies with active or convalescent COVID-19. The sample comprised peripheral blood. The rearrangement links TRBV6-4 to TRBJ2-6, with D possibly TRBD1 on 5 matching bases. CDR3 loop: CASSDSTVSGANVLTF. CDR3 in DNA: TGTGCCAGCAGTGACTCGACAGTATCTGGGGCCAACGTCCTGACTTTC.